What follows is one T cell receptor (beta chain) and its context. The CDR3 extends over 15 amino acids. The trim removed 3 bases at V and 1 base at J, leaving 7 bases unmatched. Germline CDR1 is SGHRS and CDR2 is YFSETQ. Each sample had two DNA replicates, 0.5 to 0.65 ug blood or about 1.5 ug tissue. Measured with immunoSEQ multiplex PCR; TCRdb has only the in-frame clones, and not every one. Counted here are 50,000 or so clones, about 80% occurring once; the ten biggest clones make up approximately 1.5%. The sample is drawn from a study of early stage breast cancer tumors. The sequencing input was blood. The sequence came from a person aged 50-59 years with breast cancer. The V call is TRBV5-1, the J call TRBJ2-7; 7 bases match TRBD2. The CDR3 DNA reads TGCGCCAGCAGCTGGGCGGGGAGGGGATCCTACGAGCAGTACTTC. Its translation is CASSWAGRGSYEQYF.